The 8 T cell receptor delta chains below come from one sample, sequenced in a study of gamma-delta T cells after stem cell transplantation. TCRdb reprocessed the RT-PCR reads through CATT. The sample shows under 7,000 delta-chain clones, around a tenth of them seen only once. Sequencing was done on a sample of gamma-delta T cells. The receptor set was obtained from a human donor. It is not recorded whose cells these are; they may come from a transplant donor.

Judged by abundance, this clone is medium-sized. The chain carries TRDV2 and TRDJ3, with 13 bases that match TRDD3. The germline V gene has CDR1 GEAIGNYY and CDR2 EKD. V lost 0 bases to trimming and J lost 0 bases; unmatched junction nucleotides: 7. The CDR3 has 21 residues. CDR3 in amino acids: CACDTTGGYAQSSWDTRQMFF. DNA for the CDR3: TGTGCCTGTGACACCACTGGGGGATACGCCCAGAGCTCCTGGGACACCCGACAGATGTTTTTC.

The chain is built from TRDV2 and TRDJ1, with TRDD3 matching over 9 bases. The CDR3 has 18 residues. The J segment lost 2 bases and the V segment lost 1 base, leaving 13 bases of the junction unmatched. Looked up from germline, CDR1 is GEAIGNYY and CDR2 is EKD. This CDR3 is CACDTTGGLGIPTDKLIF. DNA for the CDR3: TGTGCCTGTGACACTACTGGGGGACTAGGCATCCCAACCGATAAACTCATCTTT.

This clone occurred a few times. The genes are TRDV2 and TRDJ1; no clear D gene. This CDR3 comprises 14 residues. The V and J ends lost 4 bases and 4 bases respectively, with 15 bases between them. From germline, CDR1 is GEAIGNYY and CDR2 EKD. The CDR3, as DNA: TGTGCCTGTGAAGCCGTACTGACGAACGATAAACTCATCTTT. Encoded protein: CACEAVLTNDKLIF.

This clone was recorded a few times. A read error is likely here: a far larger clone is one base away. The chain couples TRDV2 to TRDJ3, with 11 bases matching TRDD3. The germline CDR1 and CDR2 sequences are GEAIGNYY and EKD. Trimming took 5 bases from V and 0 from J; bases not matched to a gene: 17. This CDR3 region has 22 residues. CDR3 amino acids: CACGTPNSGGYQSSWDTRQMFF. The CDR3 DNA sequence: TGTGCCTGTGGCACTCCCAACTCTGGGGGATACCAAAGCTCCTGGGACACCCGACAGATGTTTTTC.

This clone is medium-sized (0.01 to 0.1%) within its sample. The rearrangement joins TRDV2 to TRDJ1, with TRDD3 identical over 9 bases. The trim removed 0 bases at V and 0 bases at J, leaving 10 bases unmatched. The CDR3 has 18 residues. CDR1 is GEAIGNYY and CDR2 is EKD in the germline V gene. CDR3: CACDTVGLGDQHTDKLIF. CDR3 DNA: TGTGCCTGTGACACCGTAGGGCTGGGGGATCAGCACACCGATAAACTCATCTTT.

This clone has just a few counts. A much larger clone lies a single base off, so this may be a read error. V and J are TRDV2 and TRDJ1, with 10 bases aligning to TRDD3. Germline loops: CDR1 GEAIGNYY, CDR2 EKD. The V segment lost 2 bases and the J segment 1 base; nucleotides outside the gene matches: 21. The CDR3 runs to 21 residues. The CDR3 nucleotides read TGTGCCTGTGACAGAATTCCCACGGGGGATACGGTATACGGGGGCACCGATAAACTCATCTTT. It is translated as CACDRIPTGDTVYGGTDKLIF.

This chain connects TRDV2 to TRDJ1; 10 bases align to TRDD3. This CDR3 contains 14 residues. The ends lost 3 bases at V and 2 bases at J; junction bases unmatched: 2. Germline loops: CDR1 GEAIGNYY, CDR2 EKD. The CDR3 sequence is CACDGGYGTDKLIF. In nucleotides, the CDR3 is TGTGCCTGTGACGGGGGATACGGGACCGATAAACTCATCTTT.

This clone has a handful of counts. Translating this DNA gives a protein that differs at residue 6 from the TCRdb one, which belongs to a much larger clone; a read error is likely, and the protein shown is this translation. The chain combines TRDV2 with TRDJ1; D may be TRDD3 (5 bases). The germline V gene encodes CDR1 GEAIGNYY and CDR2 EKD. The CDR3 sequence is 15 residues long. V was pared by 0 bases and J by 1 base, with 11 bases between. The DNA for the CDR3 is TGTGCCTGTGACACCCCCGGGGGTACCACCGATAAACTCATCTTT. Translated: CACDTPGGTTDKLIF.